Following are 21 T cell receptor beta chains from one sample sequenced in a study of CD8 T cells in ankylosing spondylitis. Each CDR3 protein is one row after TCRdb ran MiXCR on the 5' RACE reads. The sample lists 150,000 or so distinct CDR3 sequences, about a third occurring once. The sample comprised synovial fluid, either unsorted or a sorted T cell fraction (not recorded which). These receptors were obtained from a male donor with ankylosing spondylitis.

The chain joins TRBV11-2 to TRBJ2-1, with 8 bases matching TRBD2. Germline lookup yields CDR1 SGHAT and CDR2 FQNNGV. The CDR3 sequence is 18 residues long. V shed 3 bases and J 6 bases; nucleotides not matched to a gene: 16. CDR3 amino acids: CASSFLPTGTRNLNEQFF. CDR3 DNA sequence: TGTGCCAGCAGCTTTTTGCCCACAGGGACTAGAAACCTCAATGAGCAGTTCTTC. The complete variable domain, with remaining parts taken from reference TRBV11-2 and TRBJ2-1, reads EAGVAQSPRYKIIEKRQSVAFWCNPISGHATLYWYQQILGQGPKLLIQFQNNGVVDDSQLPKDRFSAERLKGVDSTLKIQPAKLEDSAVYLCASSFLPTGTRNLNEQFFGPGTRLTVL.

This clonotype has a count of ten or more. The gene calls are TRBV5-1 and TRBJ1-4, with D perhaps matching TRBD1 (6 bases). This CDR3 has 16 residues. Trimming pared 4 bases from V and 2 bases from J, leaving 15 bases between. Per germline, CDR1 SGHRS and CDR2 YFSETQ. CDR3 nucleotide sequence: TGCGCCAGCAGCCTGGTTCCCGGGGGCACTAATGAAAAACTGTTTTTT. Residues: CASSLVPGGTNEKLFF.

This chain uses TRBV24-1 with TRBJ2-3, with D possibly being TRBD1 (5 bases). Trimming cost V 3 bases and J 0 bases, with 6 bases left between them. The CDR3 length is 14 residues. CDR1 and CDR2 from the germline V gene are KGHDR and SFDVKD. CDR3 sequence (DNA): TGTGCCACCAGTGATGCAGGGAGCACAGATACGCAGTATTTT. This encodes CATSDAGSTDTQYF.

This sequence joins TRBV2 and TRBJ2-2, with D perhaps matching TRBD1 (5 bases). From germline, CDR1 is SNHLY and CDR2 FYNNEI. The V and J ends lost 6 bases and 5 bases respectively, with 7 bases between them. The CDR3 length is 12 residues. The CDR3 spells CASRTETGELFF. Here the CDR3 DNA reads TGTGCCAGCAGGACAGAAACCGGGGAGCTGTTTTTT.

The chain carries TRBV20-1 and TRBJ2-5, with D unclear. The CDR3 runs 11 residues. Germline CDR1 and CDR2: DFQATT and SNEGSKA (reference sequence). The V and J ends lost 1 base and 1 base respectively, with 1 base between them. The CDR3, as DNA: TGCAGTGCTAGAGTCCAAGAGACCCAGTACTTC. It yields the protein CSARVQETQYF.

A few counts support this clonotype. This rearrangement joins TRBV18 to TRBJ2-1; D is perhaps TRBD1 (5 bases). The CDR3 loop spans 13 amino acids. Germline loops: CDR1 KGHSH, CDR2 LQKENI. The V end was cut by 1 base, the J end by 4 bases, with 5 bases between. The CDR3 bases are TGTGCCAGCTCACCACAGGGGTACAATGAGCAGTTCTTC. It yields the protein CASSPQGYNEQFF.

This clonotype came up a few times. V usage is TRBV11-2 and J usage is TRBJ1-2; no clear D. This CDR3 is 15 amino acids long. V was clipped by 5 bases and J by 8 bases, with 21 bases between them. The germline CDR1 and CDR2 sequences are SGHAT and FQNNGV. This chain's CDR3 is CASSKEGRKSEGYTF. CDR3 bases: TGTGCCAGCAGCAAGGAGGGAAGGAAGAGTGAGGGCTACACCTTC.

This clonotype was recorded a few times. The V call is TRBV19, the J call TRBJ2-7, with D possibly matching TRBD1 (5 bases). The CDR3 contains 14 residues. Germline V gene data show CDR1 as LNHDA and CDR2 as SQIVND (reference sequence). Trimming cost V 6 bases and J 0 bases, with 12 bases left between them. The CDR3 reads CASRLQESSYEQYF. The CDR3 region has the DNA TGTGCCAGTAGATTACAGGAAAGCTCCTACGAGCAGTACTTC.

The J gene is TRBJ1-2, the V gene TRBV28; 9 bases line up with TRBD1. Germline CDR1 reads MDHEN; CDR2 reads SYDVKM. The V and J ends lost 7 bases and 6 bases, in that order; junction bases with no gene match: 15. CDR3 size: 16 residues. In DNA form, the CDR3 reads TGTGCCAGCATAGGCGGGGACAGGGCTCTATCCAATGGCTACACCTTC. Amino acids: CASIGGDRALSNGYTF.

The CDR3 coding sequence is TGCAGTGCCATACGCAGGATTAAGGTTTCTGAAGCTTTCTTT. As protein: CSAIRRIKVSEAFF. This rearrangement joins TRBV20-1 to TRBJ1-1; D is uncertain. V shed 6 bases and J shed 6 bases, with 20 bases lying between them. This CDR3 region has 14 residues. Germline V gene lookup returns CDR1 DFQATT and CDR2 SNEGSKA (reference sequence).

This clonotype was counted a few times. This rearrangement joins TRBV5-1 to TRBJ2-2; D might be TRBD2 (5 bases). V was trimmed by 0 bases and J by 5 bases, leaving 17 bases between them. The germline gives CDR1 SGHRS, CDR2 YFSETQ. The CDR3 spans 17 residues. The CDR3 here is CASSLASGKSGTGELFF. CDR3 coding DNA: TGCGCCAGCAGCTTGGCCTCGGGGAAGAGTGGGACCGGGGAGCTGTTTTTT.

This sequence joins TRBV10-3 and TRBJ2-7; TRBD2 is a possible D gene (7 bases). Germline CDR1 is ENHRY and CDR2 is SYGVKD. The ends were cut back, 10 bases at V and 2 bases at J, with 18 bases in the middle. This CDR3 comprises 14 residues. The CDR3 sequence is CATVGGGHTYEQYF. Written as DNA, the CDR3 is TGTGCCACCGTGGGGGGGGGACATACCTACGAGCAGTACTTC.

This clonotype occurred many times. V gene TRBV27 combines with J gene TRBJ2-7; the D call may be TRBD1 or TRBD2 (6 bases each). CDR1 and CDR2 (germline): MNHEY, SMNVEV (reference sequence). The CDR3 length is 14 residues. The V gene lost 6 bases and the J gene lost 3 bases, with 15 bases spanning the gap. The DNA of the CDR3 is TGTGCCAGCAGGACAGACAGGAGGGTCTACGAGCAGTACTTC. Its protein product is CASRTDRRVYEQYF.

V usage is TRBV20-1 and J usage is TRBJ2-1; 7 bases match TRBD1. CDR3 size: 14 residues. Germline CDR1 DFQATT, CDR2 SNEGSKA (reference sequence). DNA for the CDR3: TGCAGAGTAAGAGGACAGGTATCCTACAATGAGCAGTTCTTC. It encodes CRVRGQVSYNEQFF.

The V call is TRBV18, the J call TRBJ1-5; the D is unclear. The CDR3 extends over 14 amino acids. Trimming removed 3 bases from V and 2 bases from J, with 8 bases in between. Germline CDR1 and CDR2: KGHSH and LQKENI. The CDR3 loop reads CASSPTVGNQPQHF. DNA for the CDR3: TGTGCCAGCTCACCGACCGTTGGCAATCAGCCCCAGCATTTT.

The chain employs TRBV20-1 and TRBJ2-3; 10 positions match TRBD2. Germline V gives CDR1 DFQATT, CDR2 SNEGSKA (reference sequence). The CDR3 length is 15 residues. V dropped 5 bases and J dropped 2; count of bases not matched to a gene: 7. The CDR3 DNA sequence: TGCAGTGCTGGAAGACTAGCGGGCCCCACAGATACGCAGTATTTT. It specifies CSAGRLAGPTDTQYF.

The rearrangement joins TRBV3-1 to TRBJ1-2, with 7 bases identical to TRBD1. Unmatched junction bases numbered 11, after V lost 0 bases and J lost 4 bases. Germline assignment: CDR1 LGHDT and CDR2 YNNKEL (reference sequence). The CDR3 is 17 residues long. CDR3 amino acids: CASSQEGAGGVGYGYTF. CDR3 sequence (DNA): TGTGCCAGCAGCCAAGAGGGGGCAGGGGGAGTGGGCTATGGCTACACCTTC.

This clonotype was seen only a few times. The chain's CDR3 is CASSRDRGGTEAFF. CDR3 bases: TGCGCCAGCAGCAGGGACAGGGGTGGGACTGAAGCTTTCTTT. The genes are TRBV5-1 and TRBJ1-1, with 10 bases aligning to TRBD1. After removal of 4 bases from V and 5 bases from J, the junction contained 5 bases not matched to a gene. CDR3 length: 14 amino acids. The germline V gene encodes CDR1 SGHRS and CDR2 YFSETQ.

The chain carries TRBV3-1 and TRBJ1-1, with D hard to call. Trimming cost V 4 bases and J 3 bases, with 9 bases left between them. CDR3 size: 13 residues. Germline CDR1 and CDR2: LGHDT and YNNKEL (reference sequence). CDR3 region: CASSPRQDTEAFF. Written as DNA, the CDR3 is TGTGCCAGCAGCCCTAGGCAGGACACTGAAGCTTTCTTT.

Only a few counts were recorded for this clonotype. The gene calls are TRBV5-1 and TRBJ1-1; D call uncertain. The CDR3 has 13 amino acids. CDR1 SGHRS and CDR2 YFSETQ come from the germline V gene. The V gene lost 0 bases and the J gene lost 3 bases, with 6 bases spanning the gap. The CDR3 DNA reads TGCGCCAGCAGCTTGGCCGAGTACACTGAAGCTTTCTTT. Translated, it gives CASSLAEYTEAFF.

The V and J genes are TRBV28 and TRBJ2-7; TRBD1 matches at 8 bases. Germline CDR1 reads MDHEN; CDR2 reads SYDVKM. This CDR3 is 15 amino acids long. With 3 bases clipped from V and 6 bases from J, the junction kept 10 bases outside the gene matches. Written as DNA, the CDR3 is TGTGCCAGCAGTTTCCGACAGGGGAAGGTTGGCGAGCAGTACTTC. As protein: CASSFRQGKVGEQYF.